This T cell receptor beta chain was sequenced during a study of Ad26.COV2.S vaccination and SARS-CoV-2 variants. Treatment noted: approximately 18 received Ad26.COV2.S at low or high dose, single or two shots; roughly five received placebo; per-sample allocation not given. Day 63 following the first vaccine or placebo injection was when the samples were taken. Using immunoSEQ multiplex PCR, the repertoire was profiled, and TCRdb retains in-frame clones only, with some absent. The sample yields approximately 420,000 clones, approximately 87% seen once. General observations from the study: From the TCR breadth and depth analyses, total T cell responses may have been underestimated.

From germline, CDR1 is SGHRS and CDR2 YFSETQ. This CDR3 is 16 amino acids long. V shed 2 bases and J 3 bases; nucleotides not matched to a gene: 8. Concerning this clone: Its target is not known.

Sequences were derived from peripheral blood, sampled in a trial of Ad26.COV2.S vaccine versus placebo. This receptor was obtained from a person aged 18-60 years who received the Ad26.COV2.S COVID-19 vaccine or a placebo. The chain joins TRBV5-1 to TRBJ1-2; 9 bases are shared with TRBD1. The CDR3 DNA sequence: TGCGCCAGCAGCTTCTTAGACAGGGGGGTTGACTATGGCTACACCTTC. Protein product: CASSFLDRGVDYGYTF.